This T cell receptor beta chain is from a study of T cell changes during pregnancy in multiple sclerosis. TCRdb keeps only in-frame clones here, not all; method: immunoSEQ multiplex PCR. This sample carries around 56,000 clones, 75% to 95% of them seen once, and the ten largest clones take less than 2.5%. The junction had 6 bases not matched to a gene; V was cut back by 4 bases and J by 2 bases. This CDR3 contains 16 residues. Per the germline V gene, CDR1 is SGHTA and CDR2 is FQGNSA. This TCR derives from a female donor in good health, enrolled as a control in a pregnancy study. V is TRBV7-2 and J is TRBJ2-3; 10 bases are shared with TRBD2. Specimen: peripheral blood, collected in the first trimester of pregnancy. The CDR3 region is CASSYRLAGFTDTQYF. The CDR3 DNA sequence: TGTGCCAGCAGCTATAGACTAGCGGGCTTCACAGATACGCAGTATTTT.